The 16 T cell receptor beta chains reported below all come from one sample, sequenced in a study of CD8 T cells in Susac syndrome. It was with random hexamers that roughly 0.5 to 1 ug RNA was reverse transcribed. Each CDR3 protein gets one entry after TCRdb re-called the immunoSEQ multiplex PCR reads with MiXCR. Found here are around 150,000 distinct CDR3 sequences, just over 90% of them singletons; the top ten hold roughly 0.13%. Sequencing used CD4+ T cells from PBMCs. These receptors all come from a human donor in good health.

This clonotype appeared once. The chain combines TRBV5-1 with TRBJ2-7; D uncertain. The V end lost 3 bases, the J end lost 0 bases, and 10 bases lay between the germline ends. Germline values: CDR1 SGHRS, CDR2 YFSETQ. There are 14 residues in the CDR3. The chain's CDR3 is CASSSMTRSYEQYF. CDR3 DNA sequence: TGCGCCAGCAGCTCCATGACCCGCTCCTACGAGCAGTACTTC.

The chain joins TRBV20-1 to TRBJ2-7, with D maybe TRBD1 (6 bases). V was cut by 3 bases and J by 3 bases, with 9 bases left in between. Germline CDR1 reads DFQATT; CDR2 reads SNEGSKA (reference sequence). This CDR3 region has 12 residues. CDR3 coding DNA: TGCAGTGCTAGTGTAGGGGGCTACGAGCAGTACTTC. It codes for CSASVGGYEQYF.

The V gene is TRBV3-1, the J gene TRBJ2-5; 8 positions match TRBD2. Per germline, CDR1 LGHDT and CDR2 YNNKEL (reference sequence). The CDR3 is 14 residues long. The V and J ends lost 4 bases and 4 bases, in that order; junction bases with no gene match: 5. CDR3: CASSRGGIGETQYF. In DNA form, the CDR3 reads TGTGCCAGCAGCCGCGGGGGGATTGGAGAGACCCAGTACTTC.

The rearrangement joins TRBV28 to TRBJ1-2; 7 bases agree with TRBD1. V gave up 6 bases and J gave up 4 bases; unmatched junction bases: 2. This CDR3 has 12 amino acids. Germline values: CDR1 MDHEN, CDR2 SYDVKM. CDR3 coding DNA: TGTGCCAGCAGAGGGACAGTCTATGGCTACACCTTC. It codes for CASRGTVYGYTF.

The chain has TRBV7-2 and TRBJ2-1; D call uncertain. CDR3 size: 15 residues. V gave up 6 bases and J gave up 0 bases, with 12 bases separating them. The germline CDR1 and CDR2 sequences are SGHTA and FQGNSA. In nucleotides, the CDR3 is TGTGCCAGCAGGTTCGCGGCCAACTCCTACAATGAGCAGTTCTTC. Translating gives CASRFAANSYNEQFF.

This chain links TRBV28 with TRBJ1-4; tentatively, D is TRBD1 (6 bases). Germline V CDR1 and CDR2: MDHEN, SYDVKM. This CDR3 is 13 amino acids long. Trimming pared 5 bases from V and 10 bases from J, leaving 14 bases between. The CDR3 loop is CASSPRRGRKLFF. The CDR3 DNA reads as TGTGCCAGCAGTCCCCGGAGGGGGAGAAAACTGTTTTTT.

V is TRBV6-6 and J is TRBJ2-7; D is possibly TRBD2 (5 bases). Germline-derived CDR1 and CDR2 are MNHNY and SVGAGI (reference sequence). V was clipped by 5 bases and J by 0 bases, with 5 bases between them. The CDR3 covers 12 residues. In nucleotides, the CDR3 is TGTGCCAGCAGTACTAGCTCCTACGAGCAGTACTTC. Amino acid sequence: CASSTSSYEQYF.

The chain is built from TRBV7-2 and TRBJ1-2; a weak D match, TRBD1 (6 bases). The CDR3 spans 13 residues. Germline V CDR1 and CDR2: SGHTA, FQGNSA. V gave up 3 bases and J gave up 7 bases, with 12 bases separating them. The CDR3 coding sequence is TGTGCCAGCAGCTTTGACGGGGGCGGTGGCTACACCTTC. It specifies CASSFDGGGGYTF.

This chain uses TRBV11-2 with TRBJ2-5; D possibly corresponds to TRBD2 (5 bases). The CDR3 contains 17 residues. Per the germline V gene, CDR1 is SGHAT and CDR2 is FQNNGV. V was pared by 6 bases and J by 0 bases, with 20 bases between. The CDR3 bases are TGTGCCAGCAGGCCCCTAGCCGCGCGGCGGTACCAAGAGACCCAGTACTTC. The encoded protein is CASRPLAARRYQETQYF.

The chain carries TRBV29-1 and TRBJ2-2; D unclear. Trimming took off 4 bases at V and 8 bases at J, with 11 bases between the two ends. This CDR3 contains 12 residues. Germline loops: CDR1 SQVTM, CDR2 ANQGSEA. The CDR3 DNA follows: TGCAGCGTTGTGTTCAGCCCTGGGGAGCTGTTTTTT. Amino acids: CSVVFSPGELFF.

This sequence joins TRBV3-1 and TRBJ2-5, with TRBD2 matching 7 bases. The V gene end was trimmed by 4 bases and the J gene end by 4 bases; junction bases not matched to a gene: 12. Looked up from germline, CDR1 is LGHDT and CDR2 is YNNKEL (reference sequence). The CDR3 has 16 residues. CDR3 loop: CASSLYGGDLRETQYF. CDR3 DNA: TGTGCCAGCAGCCTCTATGGGGGGGACCTCCGAGAGACCCAGTACTTC.

This clonotype was seen only once. The chain couples TRBV7-2 to TRBJ1-2; 9 positions match TRBD1. The J segment lost 8 bases and the V segment lost 5 bases, leaving 12 bases of the junction unmatched. CDR3 length: 15 residues. In germline, CDR1 is SGHTA, CDR2 FQGNSA. CDR3 nucleotides: TGTGCCAGCAGCCTCGTGGGACAGGGTCCGCTGGGCTACACCTTC. Translated, it gives CASSLVGQGPLGYTF. Drawing the rest from reference TRBV7-2 and TRBJ1-2, the complete variable domain is GAGVSQSPSNKVTEKGKDVELRCDPISGHTALYWYRQSLGQGLEFLIYFQGNSAPDKSGLPSDRFSAERTGGSVSTLTIQRTQQEDSAVYLCASSLVGQGPLGYTFGSGTRLTVV.

CDR3 loop: CASSPDSSQPQHF. CDR3 sequence (DNA): TGTGCCAGCAGCCCGGACAGTAGTCAGCCCCAGCATTTT. This chain links TRBV7-2 with TRBJ1-5; perhaps TRBD1 as D (6 bases). The germline V gene encodes CDR1 SGHTA and CDR2 FQGNSA. The ends were cut back, 5 bases at V and 6 bases at J, with 11 bases in the middle. The CDR3 is 13 residues long. Full variable domain (outside the CDR3, taken from reference TRBV7-2 and TRBJ1-5): GAGVSQSPSNKVTEKGKDVELRCDPISGHTALYWYRQSLGQGLEFLIYFQGNSAPDKSGLPSDRFSAERTGGSVSTLTIQRTQQEDSAVYLCASSPDSSQPQHFGDGTRLSIL.

The J gene is TRBJ2-7, the V gene TRBV7-6; tentative D call: TRBD1 (6 bases). Trimming took off 1 base at V and 0 bases at J, with 10 bases between the two ends. This CDR3 is 15 amino acids long. Germline V gives CDR1 SGHVS, CDR2 FNYEAQ. CDR3 coding DNA: TGTGCCAGCAGCTTAGGCCAGGGGAGCTCCTACGAGCAGTACTTC. As protein: CASSLGQGSSYEQYF.

This chain joins TRBV18 and TRBJ1-1, with a possible D match to TRBD1 (6 bases). Germline CDR1 KGHSH, CDR2 LQKENI. The CDR3 has 15 amino acids. V lost 2 bases to trimming and J lost 1 base, with 11 bases between them. CDR3 in amino acids: CASSPSRGGNTEAFF. The CDR3 DNA sequence: TGTGCCAGCTCACCATCCAGGGGAGGGAACACTGAAGCTTTCTTT.

V and J are TRBV6-5 and TRBJ1-6, with D possibly being TRBD1 (5 bases). Germline CDR1 MNHEY, CDR2 SVGAGI. This CDR3 has 17 residues. V lost 2 bases to trimming and J lost 7 bases, with 18 bases between them. In DNA, the CDR3 is TGTGCCAGCAGTTACCCGCCCGGGAGTGGGGGGAATTCACCCCTCCACTTT. Its translation: CASSYPPGSGGNSPLHF.